This T cell receptor (beta chain) was sequenced for a study of shared clonotypes between healthy human individuals. J lost 2 bases, V lost 4 bases, and 13 bases had no gene match. CDR1 is SGHTS, CDR2 YDEGEE, per germline. This CDR3 has 18 residues. Measured with immunoSEQ multiplex PCR; TCRdb has only the in-frame clones, and not every one. The repertoire has roughly 2.2 million clones, approximately 95% of them found once; the top ten carry 0.39%. This sequence joins TRBV5-8 and TRBJ2-1; 9 positions agree with TRBD2. This clonotype was obtained from a man between 18 and 29 years old in good health. Some clones in this sample may be carry-over from other donors' samples. The sample consisted of naive CD4+ T cells from PBMCs. Subset: CD45RA+ positively selected. The CDR3 protein is CASSSLILAGYPYNEQFF. The CDR3 DNA reads as TGTGCCAGCAGCAGTCTCATACTAGCGGGCTACCCCTACAATGAGCAGTTCTTC.